This T cell receptor beta chain was sequenced in a study of T cell responses to AZD1222 COVID-19 vaccine. Study-level findings and limits: Per reports, nearly half of all spike-specific TCRs target regions that are unmutated in variants. White British donors predominated, females outnumbered males, and clonal diversity was possibly underestimated. Repertoire samples came only from after the peak T cell response. There were vaccine-associated CD4 TCRs across spike, dominant at 160-218 and 743-854.

In germline, CDR1 is SGHAT, CDR2 FQNNGV. The CDR3 loop spans 16 amino acids. Germline trimming cut 4 bases from V and 5 bases from J; bases unmatched to any gene: 6. Repertoires were generated with immunoSEQ multiplex PCR, while TCRdb's copy carries only in-frame clones and drops some. The table has roughly 24,000 clones, just over 85% seen once. Concerning this clone: Its antigen remains unidentified.

The specimen was peripheral blood, collected 28 days after the second AZD1222 dose. The rearrangement links TRBV11-2 to TRBJ1-6; 9 bases line up with TRBD1. This receptor was taken from an adult who received the AZD1222 COVID-19 vaccine. The chain's CDR3 is CASSSPRDRDNSPLHF. The CDR3 DNA reads TGTGCCAGCAGCTCCCCCCGGGACAGGGATAATTCACCCCTCCACTTT.